This TCR beta chain was sequenced during a study of neurological immune-mediated disorders (dated by TCRdb to between 2018 and 2020). Background on the whole study: Peripheral blood TCR-beta repertoires from patients with HTLV-I-associated myelopathy (HAM/TSP), patients with multiple sclerosis, and healthy controls were compared in the study using UMI-based sequencing. The cohort included roughly 71 subjects: about 14 with HAM/TSP, about 35 with multiple sclerosis, and some 20 healthy controls. The 95 to 120 TCR-beta libraries included longitudinal samples, technical triplicates and paired sorted CD4+ and CD8+ T-cell subsets alongside PBMC samples.

The CDR3 goes from the cysteine to the phenylalanine over 14 residues. The kept DNA is CDR3 alone, 42 bases in frame from the first base. For CDR1 and CDR2, the germline V gene (reference sequence) lists DFQATT and SNEGSKA. Trimmed from V: 6 bases; trimmed from J: 2 bases; junction bases lacking a gene match: 5. TCR libraries for sorted subsets were made from some 1 million sorted CD4+ or CD8+ T cells. Peripheral blood underwent Ficoll-Hypaque density gradient centrifugation to isolate PBMCs, which were then cryopreserved in liquid nitrogen. The study also sequenced paired sorted CD4+ and CD8+ subsets from healthy controls, HAM/TSP patients and MS patients. Comments on this clonotype: Its antigen has not been determined. Nothing much larger sits one base from this clone, and base qualities are not available.

cDNA synthesis used template-switch 5'RACE with a primer carrying a 10-nucleotide random unique molecular identifier tagging each TCR transcript. Every sequencing run yielded over 190 million TCR-beta sequences covering 15-18 subjects. The RNeasy kit was used for extraction of total RNA. The KAPA Real-time Library Amplification kit was used to amplify TCR-beta VDJ regions with primers for the TCR constant region and the 5'RACE anchor. A first PCR added sample indexes and Illumina adaptors, after which a second PCR increased the library yield. After Ampure bead purification, the roughly 650 bp TCR product was size-selected on a 2% E-gel SizeSelection system. Before pooling, libraries had their quality checked on a Bioanalyzer, their concentration measured with Qubit, and their quantity determined with the Kapa Library Quantification kit. An Illumina HiSeq 2500 sequenced the libraries paired-end 2 x 150 bp. To increase sequence diversity, roughly 24-31% phiX was spiked into each library pool. From the authors' description of their analysis: Quality-filtered reads were processed with the UMI-based MiGEC pipeline, which removed over 75% of raw TCR sequences during error correction. IMGT germline references were used for alignment of VDJ genes, and clonotypes were defined by a unique CDR3 amino acid sequence together with V-J genes. Clonal expansion, Shannon diversity and CDR3 relatedness (CalcPairwiseDistances, ClusterSamples) were evaluated with VDJtools, and phylogenetic trees were built with CLCbio workbench. Using coefficient-of-variation modelling across technical triplicates, the study counted a clone as expanded if it had at least 8 unique UMIs. TCRdb passed the public sequencing reads through fastp at Q25 and MiXCR, retaining productive beta sequences. Rows with one shared CDR3 protein collapse into an entry with the most common genes and DNA. For this entry, the V and J calls and clone size follow TCRdb and not the study's own pipeline. The sample table lists approximately 30,000 distinct CDR3 sequences, less than 25% of them with a count of one. The biggest ten clones account for roughly 29% of the sample.

General study outcomes and caveats: The highest TCR clonal expansion was observed in HAM/TSP patients, whereas the lowest was observed in MS patients, even when compared with healthy controls. No identical CDR3 amino acid sequences were found to be shared among expanded clones across subjects, suggesting that TCR-beta repertoires were private in all groups.

The origin of this receptor is a man aged 50-60 years with HTLV-1-associated myelopathy (HAM/TSP). The sample taken for sequencing was CD4+ T cells from blood. Recombination joined TRBV20-1 with TRBJ2-7, with 12 bases in between that match TRBD2. The CDR3 amino acid sequence is: CSATRTSGTYEQYF. In nucleotide form, the sequence is TGCAGTGCAACGAGGACTAGCGGGACCTACGAGCAGTACTTC.